This T cell receptor (beta chain) was captured by sequencing in a study of STAT5B mutations in CD4+ large granular lymphocyte leukemia. Study-wide points: Compared with healthy controls (2/35), patient top clones favored TRBV06 (8/27). Patient CD4-sorted repertoires stayed more clonal than healthy ones after leukemic-clone removal. No patients shared main leukemic clonotypes, though approximately 26% appeared at low frequency elsewhere.

This table comes from immunoSEQ multiplex PCR, and its TCRdb copy is limited to in-frame clones, with some not included. The sample holds tens of thousands of clones; about 80% are singletons and the top ten take less than 0.7%. This clone was detected only once. Its cognate antigen is unknown. CDR1 is MDHEN, CDR2 SYDVKM, per germline. The germline V and J ends were trimmed by 6 bases and 0 bases, with 8 bases remaining between them. The CDR3 consists of 14 residues. The V gene is TRBV28, the J gene TRBJ1-4, with D maybe TRBD1 (6 bases). The receptor was isolated from a human donor in good health. Sequenced input: CD4+ T cells from blood buffy coats. This CDR3 is CASREGATNEKLFF. CDR3 coding DNA: TGTGCCAGCAGGGAGGGGGCAACTAATGAAAAACTGTTTTTT. Combining the CDR3 with reference TRBV28 and TRBJ1-4 gives the whole variable domain DVKVTQSSRYLVKRTGEKVFLECVQDMDHENMFWYRQDPGLGLRLIYFSYDVKMKEKGDIPEGYSVSREKKERFSLILESASTNQTSMYLCASREGATNEKLFFGSGTQLSVL.